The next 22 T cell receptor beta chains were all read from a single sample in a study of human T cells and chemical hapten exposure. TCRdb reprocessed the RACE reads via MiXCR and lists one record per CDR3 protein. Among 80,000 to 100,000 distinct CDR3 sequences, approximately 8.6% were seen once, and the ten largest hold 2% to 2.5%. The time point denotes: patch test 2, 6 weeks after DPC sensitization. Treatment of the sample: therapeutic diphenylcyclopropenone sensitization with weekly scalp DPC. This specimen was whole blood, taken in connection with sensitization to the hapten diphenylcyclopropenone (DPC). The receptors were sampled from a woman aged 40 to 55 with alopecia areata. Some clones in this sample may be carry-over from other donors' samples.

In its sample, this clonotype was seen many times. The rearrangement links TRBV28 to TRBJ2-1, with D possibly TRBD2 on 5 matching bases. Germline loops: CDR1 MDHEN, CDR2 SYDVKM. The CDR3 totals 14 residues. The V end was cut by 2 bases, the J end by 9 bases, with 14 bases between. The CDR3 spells CASSLRTERGEQFF. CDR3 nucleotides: TGTGCCAGCAGTTTAAGAACTGAACGGGGTGAGCAGTTCTTC.

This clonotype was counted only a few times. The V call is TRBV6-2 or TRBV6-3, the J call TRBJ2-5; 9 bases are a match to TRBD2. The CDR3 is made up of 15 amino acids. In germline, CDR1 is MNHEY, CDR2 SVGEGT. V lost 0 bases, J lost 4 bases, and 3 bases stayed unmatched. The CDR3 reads CASSYSAGGRETQYF. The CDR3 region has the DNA TGTGCCAGCAGTTACTCCGCGGGAGGGCGAGAGACCCAGTACTTC.

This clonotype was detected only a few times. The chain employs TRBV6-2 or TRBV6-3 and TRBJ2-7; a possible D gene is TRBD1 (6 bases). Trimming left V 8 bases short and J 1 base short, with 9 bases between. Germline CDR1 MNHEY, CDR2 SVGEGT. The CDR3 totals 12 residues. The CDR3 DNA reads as TGTGCCAGCGGCAGGGGTTCCTACGAGCAGTACTTC. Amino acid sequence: CASGRGSYEQYF.

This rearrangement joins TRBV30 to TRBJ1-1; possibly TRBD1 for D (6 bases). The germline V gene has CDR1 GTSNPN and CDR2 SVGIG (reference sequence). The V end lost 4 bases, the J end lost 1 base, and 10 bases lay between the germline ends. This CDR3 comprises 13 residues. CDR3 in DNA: TGTGCCTGGATCAAAGGGGGGAACACTGAAGCTTTCTTT. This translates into CAWIKGGNTEAFF.

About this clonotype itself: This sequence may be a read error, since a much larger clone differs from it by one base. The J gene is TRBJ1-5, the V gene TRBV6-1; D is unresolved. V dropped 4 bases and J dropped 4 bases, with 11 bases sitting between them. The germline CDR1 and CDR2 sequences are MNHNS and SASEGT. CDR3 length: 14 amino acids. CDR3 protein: CASSALTKNQPQHF. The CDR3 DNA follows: TGTGCCAGCAGTGCCTTGACAAAAAATCAGCCCCAGCATTTT.

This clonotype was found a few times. CDR3 sequence reads: CSVEGKNWADTQYF. For the CDR3, the DNA is TGCAGCGTTGAAGGAAAGAACTGGGCAGATACGCAGTATTTT. This chain connects TRBV29-1 to TRBJ2-3; no clear D. Looked up from germline, CDR1 is SQVTM and CDR2 is ANQGSEA. The CDR3 spans 14 residues. V gave up 1 base and J gave up 4 bases, with 12 bases separating them.

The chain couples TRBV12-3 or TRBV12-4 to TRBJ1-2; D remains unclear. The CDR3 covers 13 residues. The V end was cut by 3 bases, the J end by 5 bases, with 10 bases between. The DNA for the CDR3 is TGTGCCAGCAGTTTGGGTAGAACTTATGGCTACACCTTC. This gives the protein CASSLGRTYGYTF.

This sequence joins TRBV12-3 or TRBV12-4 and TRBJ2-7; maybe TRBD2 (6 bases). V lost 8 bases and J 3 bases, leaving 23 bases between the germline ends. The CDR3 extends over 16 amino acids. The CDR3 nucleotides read TGTGCCAGCGCCATGGGCGGAGGGATGATAAGCTACGAGCAGTACTTC. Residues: CASAMGGGMISYEQYF.

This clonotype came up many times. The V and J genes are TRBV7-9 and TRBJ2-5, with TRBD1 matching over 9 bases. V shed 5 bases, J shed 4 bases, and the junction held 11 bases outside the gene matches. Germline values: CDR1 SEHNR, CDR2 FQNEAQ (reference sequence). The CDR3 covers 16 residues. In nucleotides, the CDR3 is TGTGCCAGCAGCCCCCGCCCAGGACAGGGGACAGAGACCCAGTACTTC. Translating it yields CASSPRPGQGTETQYF. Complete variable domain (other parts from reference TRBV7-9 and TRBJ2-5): DTGVSQNPRHKITKRGQNVTFRCDPISEHNRLYWYRQTLGQGPEFLTYFQNEAQLEKSRLLSDRFSAERPKGSFSTLEIQRTEQGDSAMYLCASSPRPGQGTETQYFGPGTRLLVL.

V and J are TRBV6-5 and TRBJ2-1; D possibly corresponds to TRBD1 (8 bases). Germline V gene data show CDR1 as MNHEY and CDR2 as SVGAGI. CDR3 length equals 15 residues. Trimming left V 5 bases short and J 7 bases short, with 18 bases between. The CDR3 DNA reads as TGTGCCAGCAGTCGTATAAACAGGGGGGGGAATGAGCAGTTCTTC. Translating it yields CASSRINRGGNEQFF.

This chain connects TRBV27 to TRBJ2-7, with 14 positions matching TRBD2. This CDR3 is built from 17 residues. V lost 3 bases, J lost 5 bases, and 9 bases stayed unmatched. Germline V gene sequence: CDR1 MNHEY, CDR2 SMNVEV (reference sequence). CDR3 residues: CASSLLGGTSGSNEQYF. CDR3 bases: TGTGCCAGCAGTTTGCTCGGGGGGACTAGCGGGAGCAACGAGCAGTACTTC.

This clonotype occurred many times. In nucleotides, the CDR3 is TGTGCCAGCAGTTACTCGATACTATGGACAGGGAAAAGCGGGGAGCTGTTTTTT. Encoded protein: CASSYSILWTGKSGELFF. The chain carries TRBV6-2 or TRBV6-3 and TRBJ2-2; 8 bases agree with TRBD1. CDR1 and CDR2 (germline): MNHEY, SVGEGT. The CDR3 sequence is 18 residues long. The V and J ends lost 0 bases and 7 bases, in that order; junction bases with no gene match: 13.

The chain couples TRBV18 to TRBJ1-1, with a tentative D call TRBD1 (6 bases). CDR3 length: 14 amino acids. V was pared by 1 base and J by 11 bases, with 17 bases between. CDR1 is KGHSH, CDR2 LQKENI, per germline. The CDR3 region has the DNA TGTGCCAGCTCACCACTTGACGCAAAGGGGGTCGCTTTCTTT. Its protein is CASSPLDAKGVAFF.

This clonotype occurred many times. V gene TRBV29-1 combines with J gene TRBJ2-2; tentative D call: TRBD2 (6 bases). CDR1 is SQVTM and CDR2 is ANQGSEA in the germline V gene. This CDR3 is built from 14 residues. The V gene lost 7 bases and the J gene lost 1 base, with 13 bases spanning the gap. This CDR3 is CSAGGNLNTGELFF. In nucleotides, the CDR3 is TGCAGCGCTGGGGGGAACTTGAACACCGGGGAGCTGTTTTTT.

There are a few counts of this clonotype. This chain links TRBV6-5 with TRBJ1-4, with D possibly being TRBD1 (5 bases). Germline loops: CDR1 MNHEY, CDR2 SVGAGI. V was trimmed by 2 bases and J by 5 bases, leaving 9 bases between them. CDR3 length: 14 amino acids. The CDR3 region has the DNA TGTGCCAGCAGTTACGGGACGGTCAATGAAAAACTGTTTTTT. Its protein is CASSYGTVNEKLFF.

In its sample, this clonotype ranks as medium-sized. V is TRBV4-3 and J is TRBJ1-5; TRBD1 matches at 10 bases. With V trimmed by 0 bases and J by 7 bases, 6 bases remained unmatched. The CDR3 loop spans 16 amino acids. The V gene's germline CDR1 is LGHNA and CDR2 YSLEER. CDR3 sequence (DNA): TGCGCCAGCAGCCAAGATTCAGGACAGGGGGGCCAGCCCCAGCATTTT. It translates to CASSQDSGQGGQPQHF.

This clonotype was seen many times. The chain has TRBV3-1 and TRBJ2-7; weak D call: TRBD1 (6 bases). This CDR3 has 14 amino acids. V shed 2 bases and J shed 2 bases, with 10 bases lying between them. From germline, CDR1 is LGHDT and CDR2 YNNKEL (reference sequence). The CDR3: CASSQMDSTYEQYF. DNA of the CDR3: TGTGCCAGCAGCCAAATGGACAGCACCTACGAGCAGTACTTC.

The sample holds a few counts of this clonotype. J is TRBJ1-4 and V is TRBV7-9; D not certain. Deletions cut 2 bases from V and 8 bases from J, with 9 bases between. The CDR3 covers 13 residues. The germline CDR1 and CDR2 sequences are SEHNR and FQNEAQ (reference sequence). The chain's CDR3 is CASSLLEKEKLFF. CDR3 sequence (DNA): TGTGCCAGCAGCTTACTGGAAAAGGAAAAACTGTTTTTT.

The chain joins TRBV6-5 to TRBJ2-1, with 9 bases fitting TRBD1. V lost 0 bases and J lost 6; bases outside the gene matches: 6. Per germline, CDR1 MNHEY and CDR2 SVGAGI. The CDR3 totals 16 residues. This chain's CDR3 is CASSYSGQGLLNEQFF. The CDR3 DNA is TGTGCCAGCAGTTACTCGGGACAGGGCCTCCTCAATGAGCAGTTCTTC.

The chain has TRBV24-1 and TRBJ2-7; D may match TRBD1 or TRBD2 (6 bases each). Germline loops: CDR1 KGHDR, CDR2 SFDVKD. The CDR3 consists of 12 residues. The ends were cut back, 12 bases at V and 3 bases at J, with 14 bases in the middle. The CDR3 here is CAPSGGSYEQYF. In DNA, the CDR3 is TGTGCCCCTTCCGGGGGCAGCTACGAGCAGTACTTC.

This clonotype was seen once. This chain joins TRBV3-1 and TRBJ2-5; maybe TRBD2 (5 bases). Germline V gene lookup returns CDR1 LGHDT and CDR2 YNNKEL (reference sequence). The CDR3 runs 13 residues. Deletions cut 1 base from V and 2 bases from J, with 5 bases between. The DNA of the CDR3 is TGTGCCAGCAGCCAAGCGGGGCAAGAGACCCAGTACTTC. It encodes CASSQAGQETQYF.

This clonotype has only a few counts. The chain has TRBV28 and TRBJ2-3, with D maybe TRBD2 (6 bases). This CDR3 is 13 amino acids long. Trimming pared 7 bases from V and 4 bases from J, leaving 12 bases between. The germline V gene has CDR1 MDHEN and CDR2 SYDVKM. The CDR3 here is CASIKRRADTQYF. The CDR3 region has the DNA TGTGCCAGCATAAAAAGGAGGGCAGATACGCAGTATTTT.